These 24 T cell receptor beta chains were sequenced from one sample in a study of blood T cell repertoires in COVID-19. Produced via immunoSEQ multiplex PCR; TCRdb's table is partial and in-frame only. The sample shows 95,000 to 110,000 clones, just over 90% of them seen only once. The sequenced sample consisted of peripheral blood. Receptor source: a woman in her twenties or thirties with acute or convalescent COVID-19.

The rearrangement links TRBV9 to TRBJ2-1, with D possibly being TRBD2 (5 bases). Germline V gene sequence: CDR1 SGDLS, CDR2 YYNGEE. This CDR3 region has 15 residues. V was clipped by 1 base and J by 1 base, with 9 bases between them. The CDR3 protein is CASSVSGGSYNEQFF. The CDR3 DNA follows: TGTGCCAGCAGCGTATCAGGAGGTTCCTACAATGAGCAGTTCTTC. Full variable domain (missing parts from reference TRBV9 and TRBJ2-1): DSGVTQTPKHLITATGQRVTLRCSPRSGDLSVYWYQQSLDQGLQFLIQYYNGEERAKGNILERFSAQQFPDLHSELNLSSLELGDSALYFCASSVSGGSYNEQFFGPGTRLTVL.

V usage is TRBV20-1 and J usage is TRBJ1-2; 8 bases are a match to TRBD1. The germline V gene has CDR1 DFQATT and CDR2 SNEGSKA (reference sequence). There are 15 residues in the CDR3. The ends lost 3 bases at V and 3 bases at J; junction bases unmatched: 9. The chain's CDR3 is CSASYRGVGHYGYTF. The CDR3 DNA reads TGCAGTGCTAGTTACAGGGGGGTAGGGCACTATGGCTACACCTTC.

Here the CDR3 DNA reads TGTGCCAGCAGTAGCGGCGTATGGACTGAAGCTTTCTTT. Translated, it gives CASSSGVWTEAFF. The chain carries TRBV11-3 and TRBJ1-1; D uncertain. V was pared by 6 bases and J by 5 bases, with 13 bases between. Germline loops: CDR1 SGHNT, CDR2 YENEEA. This CDR3 has 13 amino acids.

The chain has TRBV27 and TRBJ2-7, with 7 positions matching TRBD1. The CDR3 is 14 amino acids. Germline-derived CDR1 and CDR2 are MNHEY and SMNVEV (reference sequence). With V trimmed by 5 bases and J by 3 bases, 7 bases remained unmatched. The DNA for the CDR3 is TGTGCCAGCAGTCGACAGGGTGATATCTACGAGCAGTACTTC. This codes for CASSRQGDIYEQYF.

The chain combines TRBV7-8 with TRBJ2-7; D unresolved. The CDR3 extends over 14 amino acids. Trimming took off 8 bases at V and 2 bases at J, with 16 bases between the two ends. Looked up from germline, CDR1 is SGHVS and CDR2 is FQNEAQ. The CDR3 sequence is CASGSAEAAYEQYF. The CDR3 nucleotides read TGTGCCAGCGGGTCTGCTGAGGCGGCCTACGAGCAGTACTTC.

This chain links TRBV9 with TRBJ2-2, with 13 nucleotides matching TRBD2. Germline V gene sequence: CDR1 SGDLS, CDR2 YYNGEE. There are 19 residues in the CDR3. V was clipped by 0 bases and J by 2 bases; unmatched bases: 7. The chain's CDR3 is CASSVGLAGGPYNTGELFF. The CDR3 DNA sequence: TGTGCCAGCAGCGTAGGACTAGCGGGAGGTCCCTACAACACCGGGGAGCTGTTTTTT.

The chain recombines TRBV15 with TRBJ2-1, with TRBD2 identical over 14 bases. The CDR3 consists of 19 residues. CDR1 and CDR2 (germline): LNHNV, YYDKDF (reference sequence). V was clipped by 3 bases and J by 2 bases; unmatched bases: 9. The CDR3 spells CATSRAAGTSGGTYNEQFF. CDR3 bases: TGTGCCACCAGCAGGGCCGCCGGGACTAGCGGGGGAACCTACAATGAGCAGTTCTTC. Variable domain in full (rest from reference TRBV15 and TRBJ2-1): DAMVIQNPRYQVTQFGKPVTLSCSQTLNHNVMYWYQQKSSQAPKLLFHYYDKDFNNEADTPDNFQSRRPNTSFCFLDIRSPGLGDTAMYLCATSRAAGTSGGTYNEQFFGPGTRLTVL.

The genes are TRBV27 and TRBJ2-7, with 8 bases matching TRBD1. This CDR3 is 13 amino acids long. J gave up 2 bases and V 6 bases, and 3 bases lay outside the gene matches. Germline loops: CDR1 MNHEY, CDR2 SMNVEV (reference sequence). The CDR3 loop is CASSWTGTYEQYF. The CDR3 coding sequence is TGTGCCAGCAGCTGGACAGGGACCTACGAGCAGTACTTC.

The CDR3: CASSTEDRPGYNEQFF. The CDR3 nucleotides read TGTGCCAGTAGTACCGAGGACAGGCCCGGGTACAATGAGCAGTTCTTC. This chain joins TRBV19 and TRBJ2-1; 7 positions agree with TRBD1. Trimming took 4 bases from V and 4 from J; bases not matched to a gene: 10. Germline CDR1 is LNHDA and CDR2 is SQIVND (reference sequence). The CDR3 is 16 amino acids.

The chain couples TRBV19 to TRBJ2-5; D may be TRBD1 (5 bases). The CDR3 has 14 amino acids. The germline gives CDR1 LNHDA, CDR2 SQIVND (reference sequence). The ends were cut back, 2 bases at V and 4 bases at J, with 11 bases in the middle. The CDR3 nucleotides read TGTGCCAGTAGTATACGCCTGGGGCGAGAGACCCAGTACTTC. Residues: CASSIRLGRETQYF.

The J gene is TRBJ2-3, the V gene TRBV15; D remains ambiguous. Germline assignment: CDR1 LNHNV and CDR2 YYDKDF (reference sequence). The CDR3 length is 15 residues. V was cut by 1 base and J by 2 bases, with 10 bases left in between. CDR3 coding DNA: TGTGCCACCAGCAGAGGAACAGCCTACACAGATACGCAGTATTTT. Amino acids: CATSRGTAYTDTQYF.

The V and J genes are TRBV10-3 and TRBJ1-5; D is unresolved. Germline V gives CDR1 ENHRY, CDR2 SYGVKD. This CDR3 is built from 15 residues. Trimming removed 0 bases from V and 3 bases from J, with 9 bases in between. In DNA form, the CDR3 reads TGTGCCATCAGTGAGTCCTCGGGATTCAATCAGCCCCAGCATTTT. Protein product: CAISESSGFNQPQHF.

The V gene is TRBV11-2, the J gene TRBJ2-5, with a weak D call TRBD1 (5 bases). This CDR3 has 15 amino acids. Trimming took 6 bases from V and 5 from J, leaving 19 bases between them. The germline CDR1 and CDR2 sequences are SGHAT and FQNNGV. CDR3 amino acids: CASSNIGQGSETQYF. Written as DNA, the CDR3 is TGTGCCAGCAGTAACATCGGCCAGGGATCGGAGACCCAGTACTTC.

This sequence joins TRBV28 and TRBJ1-2, with TRBD1 as a possible D gene (6 bases). CDR1 is MDHEN, CDR2 SYDVKM, per germline. The V end was cut by 6 bases, the J end by 3 bases, with 11 bases between. The CDR3 covers 13 residues. The CDR3 here is CASSQTGYYGYTF. The CDR3, as DNA: TGTGCCAGCAGCCAAACAGGGTACTATGGCTACACCTTC.

V gene TRBV5-1 combines with J gene TRBJ2-1; 14 nucleotides match TRBD2. The CDR3 covers 18 residues. Trimming took 1 base from V and 15 from J; bases not matched to a gene: 18. Germline V lookup: CDR1 SGHRS, CDR2 YFSETQ. The CDR3 DNA reads TGCGCCAGCAGCTTGCATCGTCAGATCGGGACTAGCGGGGGAGTGTGGTTCTTC. Translating it yields CASSLHRQIGTSGGVWFF.

This chain connects TRBV18 to TRBJ2-5, with D unclear. Germline assignment: CDR1 KGHSH and CDR2 LQKENI. The CDR3 sequence is 14 residues long. The V end lost 2 bases, the J end lost 5 bases, and 12 bases lay between the germline ends. The CDR3 bases are TGTGCCAGCTCACCAGTTCGACAAGAGGAGACCCAGTACTTC. This translates into CASSPVRQEETQYF.

The rearrangement uses TRBV5-8 and TRBJ2-5; 8 bases agree with TRBD2. Germline lookup yields CDR1 SGHTS and CDR2 YDEGEE. J lost 1 base, V lost 5 bases, and 7 bases had no gene match. CDR3 size: 15 residues. The CDR3 loop is CASSLLRGGQETQYF. CDR3 sequence (DNA): TGTGCCAGCAGTCTACTCCGGGGGGGCCAAGAGACCCAGTACTTC.

This clone has just a few counts. J is TRBJ1-2 and V is TRBV28, with no clear D. With 8 bases removed from V and 5 bases from J, the gap between germline ends came to 15 bases. CDR1 is MDHEN and CDR2 is SYDVKM in the germline V gene. This CDR3 has 13 residues. CDR3 amino acids: CASEGGRNYGYTF. CDR3 bases: TGTGCCAGCGAGGGAGGACGGAATTATGGCTACACCTTC.

The chain is built from TRBV5-6 and TRBJ2-1, with a tentative D call TRBD2 (7 bases). V lost 1 base and J 4 bases, leaving 12 bases between the germline ends. Per the germline V gene, CDR1 is SGHDT and CDR2 is YYEEEE. The CDR3 has 15 amino acids. Here the CDR3 DNA reads TGTGCCAGCAGCTTGAGGGGGAGGGGATACAATGAGCAGTTCTTC. This translates into CASSLRGRGYNEQFF.

This clone was recorded only once. CDR3 coding DNA: TGTGCCACCAGTGGGCAGGGCCTTAACTATGGCTACACCTTC. Translation gives CATSGQGLNYGYTF. The chain couples TRBV24-1 to TRBJ1-2, with D maybe TRBD1 (5 bases). Germline CDR1 is KGHDR and CDR2 is SFDVKD. V lost 5 bases and J lost 1, with 10 bases in between. This CDR3 has 14 residues.

The chain links TRBV12-3 or TRBV12-4 to TRBJ1-2; TRBD1 is a possible D gene (5 bases). V was shortened by 6 bases and J by 8 bases, with 13 bases between the two germline ends. This CDR3 has 12 amino acids. CDR3 DNA: TGTGCCAGCAGGGCAGGGCTGGGCGGCTACACCTTC. The encoded protein is CASRAGLGGYTF.

V is TRBV6-1 and J is TRBJ1-2; TRBD1 might be the D (6 bases). With 4 bases removed from V and 8 bases from J, the gap between germline ends came to 26 bases. The CDR3 spans 17 residues. CDR1 and CDR2 (germline): MNHNS, SASEGT. The CDR3 sequence is CASSARTTGFGKMGYTF. Written as DNA, the CDR3 is TGTGCCAGCAGTGCACGGACAACAGGGTTCGGAAAGATGGGCTACACCTTC.

This clone has just one count. CDR3 protein: CASSLPRTGEASSYEQYF. CDR3 DNA sequence: TGTGCCAGCAGCTTACCACGGACGGGGGAGGCTAGCTCCTACGAGCAGTACTTC. The chain recombines TRBV7-9 with TRBJ2-7, with a weak D call TRBD2 (6 bases). V lost 2 bases to trimming and J lost 0 bases, with 20 bases between them. Germline V gene data show CDR1 as SEHNR and CDR2 as FQNEAQ (reference sequence). The CDR3 runs 18 residues.

The chain carries TRBV2 and TRBJ1-2; tentative D call: TRBD1 (6 bases). The CDR3 loop spans 13 amino acids. Trimming pared 0 bases from V and 6 bases from J, leaving 8 bases between. Germline V CDR1 and CDR2: SNHLY, FYNNEI. The CDR3 DNA follows: TGTGCCAGCAGTGAAGCAGGGGGAGATGGCTACACCTTC. Amino acids: CASSEAGGDGYTF.